The entry that follows covers one T cell receptor (beta chain) sequence. TCRdb's table, derived via immunoSEQ multiplex PCR, lists solely in-frame clones and lacks some. Among 15,000 to 20,000 clones listed, approximately 65% were seen once. CDR1 and CDR2 from the germline V gene are MNHEY and SVGAGI. V was clipped by 9 bases and J by 0 bases, with 8 bases between them. This CDR3 has 12 residues. The sample originates from a study of neoadjuvant anti-PD-1 for oral cavity cancer. These oral cavity squamous cell carcinomas were HPV-negative and locally advanced. This sequence originates from a person aged 35-79 years with oral cavity squamous cell carcinoma. This chain joins TRBV6-5 and TRBJ1-1; D gene ambiguous. The source material was PBMCs, sampled before nivolumab (anti-PD-1) treatment. CDR3 in DNA: TGTGCCAGTGGGGTTTTGAACACTGAAGCTTTCTTT. It specifies CASGVLNTEAFF.